The rows below give T cell receptor beta chains drawn from one sample of a study of regulatory T cells in long-lasting Graves disease. TCRdb redid the calling of the multiplex PCR reads with MiXCR, one entry per CDR3 protein. The table shows a few hundred thousand distinct CDR3 sequences, with approximately 25% occurring only once. Specimen: peripheral blood mononuclear cells (PBMCs), collected when the disease was refractory, from a patient treated with antithyroid drugs. These receptors were collected from a woman aged 40 to 49 with Graves disease. Both conserved end residues are part of each CDR3. The D gene is left open where the match is weak. A row's size may be missing; if present it is once, few, many or a size class.

abundance	d_gene	v_gene	j_gene	CDR3aa	CDR3nt
-	-	TRBV14	TRBJ2-6	CASSQDGVGDSGANVLTF	TGTGCCAGCAGCCAAGACGGCGTAGGGGACTCTGGGGCCAACGTCCTGACTTTC
many	TRBD2	TRBV7-9	TRBJ2-5	CASSPKRLAGGPETQYF	TGTGCCAGCAGCCCTAAGAGATTAGCGGGAGGGCCAGAGACCCAGTACTTC
-	TRBD2	TRBV4-2	TRBJ2-7	CASSQDSRSSGIYEQYF	TGTGCCAGCAGCCAAGATAGCAGGTCTAGCGGGATCTACGAGCAGTACTTC
few	TRBD2	TRBV9	TRBJ2-2	CASSHSLAGANTGELFF	TGTGCCAGCAGCCATTCTTTAGCGGGAGCGAACACCGGGGAGCTGTTTTTT
-	-	TRBV25-1	TRBJ1-2	CASSESGTGYGYTF	TGTGCCAGCAGTGAATCCGGGACCGGCTATGGCTACACCTTC
few	-	TRBV7-9	TRBJ1-2	CASSYKQGSRSYGYTF	TGTGCCAGCAGCTATAAACAAGGTTCGAGGAGCTATGGCTACACCTTC
many	-	TRBV20-1	TRBJ2-7	CSAPGGLGTGTSYEQYF	TGCAGTGCACCAGGGGGACTAGGGACAGGGACCTCCTACGAGCAGTACTTC
few	TRBD1	TRBV6-1	TRBJ1-4	CASTRRQGEKLFF	TGTGCCAGCACCCGGAGACAGGGAGAAAAACTGTTTTTT
few	-	TRBV7-9	TRBJ2-5	CASRAAGETQYF	TGTGCCAGCAGGGCGGCAGGGGAGACCCAGTACTTC
-	-	TRBV30	TRBJ2-5	CAWEKTGGGGTQYF	TGTGCCTGGGAGAAGACTGGAGGTGGCGGGACCCAGTACTTC
-	-	TRBV28	TRBJ1-1	CASSSGRAFF	TGTGCCAGCAGTTCTGGAAGAGCTTTCTTT
many	-	TRBV2	TRBJ2-4	CASSDNPLVKNIQYF	TGTGCCAGCAGTGATAACCCGTTGGTCAAAAACATTCAGTACTTC
many	-	TRBV28	TRBJ1-1	CASSLTRGGTEAFF	TGTGCCAGCAGTTTAACAAGGGGTGGCACTGAAGCTTTCTTT
-	TRBD1	TRBV5-5	TRBJ2-6	CASSLEGQGSSGANVLTF	TGTGCCAGCAGCTTGGAGGGACAGGGCAGCTCTGGGGCCAACGTCCTGACTTTC
many	-	TRBV7-8	TRBJ1-1	CASSLSGEAFF	TGTGCCAGCAGCTTATCTGGTGAAGCTTTCTTT
many	TRBD1	TRBV27	TRBJ1-1	CASSLSGGDEAFF	TGTGCCAGCAGTTTATCAGGGGGCGATGAAGCTTTCTTT
many	-	TRBV28	TRBJ2-7	CASSLGAQQYF	TGTGCCAGCAGTTTAGGGGCACAGCAGTACTTC
-	-	TRBV5-5	TRBJ2-7	CASSLEPHLYEQYF	TGTGCCAGCAGCTTGGAACCCCACCTTTACGAGCAGTACTTC
-	TRBD2	TRBV2	TRBJ2-7	CASSVVSGSYEQYF	TGTGCCAGCAGTGTGGTTAGCGGGAGCTACGAGCAGTACTTC
once	TRBD2	TRBV30	TRBJ2-7	CAWSRIAGPLSYEQYF	TGTGCCTGGAGTCGTATAGCGGGACCTCTCTCCTACGAGCAGTACTTC
-	-	TRBV28	TRBJ2-2	CASSLLLVDTGELFF	TGTGCCAGCAGTTTACTCCTGGTGGACACCGGGGAGCTGTTTTTT
-	TRBD1	TRBV19	TRBJ1-1	CASSILQGWGTEAFF	TGTGCCAGTAGTATACTACAGGGGTGGGGAACTGAAGCTTTCTTT
-	-	TRBV11-2	TRBJ1-3	CASSFRRGATGNTIYF	TGTGCCAGCAGCTTCAGGAGGGGGGCTACTGGAAACACCATATATTTT
many	-	TRBV5-1	TRBJ1-1	CASSSGMGTEAFF	TGCGCCAGCAGCTCGGGGATGGGCACTGAAGCTTTCTTT
-	-	TRBV28	TRBJ2-4	CASSTRDRIKNIQYF	TGTGCCAGCAGTACTAGGGATAGAATAAAAAACATTCAGTACTTC
few	TRBD2	TRBV7-3	TRBJ2-5	CASSRWGGEQETQYF	TGTGCCAGCAGCCGATGGGGGGGAGAACAAGAGACCCAGTACTTC
-	-	TRBV18	TRBJ1-5	CASSPTAYQPQHF	TGTGCCAGCTCACCGACAGCCTATCAGCCCCAGCATTTT
many	-	TRBV28	TRBJ1-4	CASSLPQSNEKLFF	TGTGCCAGCAGTTTGCCACAGAGTAATGAAAAACTGTTTTTT
many	TRBD2	TRBV6-1	TRBJ2-7	CAGGSGRGGGYEQYF	TGTGCCGGTGGTAGCGGGAGGGGTGGAGGGTACGAGCAGTACTTC
-	-	TRBV7-2	TRBJ2-7	CASSYPYNLALIYEQYF	TGTGCCAGCAGCTACCCATATAATCTAGCGTTGATCTACGAGCAGTACTTC
many	-	TRBV28	TRBJ1-4	CASTLQWGRGGKLFF	TGTGCCAGCACCCTACAGTGGGGACGTGGTGGAAAACTGTTTTTT
few	-	TRBV20-1	TRBJ2-1	CSAVQGSYYNEQFF	TGCAGTGCAGTTCAGGGGTCCTACTACAATGAGCAGTTCTTC
-	TRBD1	TRBV6-2/TRBV6-3	TRBJ2-7	CASSGRTGGIEQYF	TGTGCCAGCAGCGGCAGGACAGGGGGGATTGAGCAGTACTTC
many	-	TRBV20-1	TRBJ2-7	CSARDRDHEQYF	TGCAGTGCTAGAGATCGGGATCACGAGCAGTACTTC
many	TRBD1	TRBV15	TRBJ1-2	CATSRGGQGSQGYTF	TGTGCCACCAGCAGAGGGGGACAGGGGAGTCAAGGCTACACCTTC
-	-	TRBV7-9	TRBJ2-7	CASSPESREQYF	TGTGCCAGCAGCCCGGAAAGTCGCGAGCAGTACTTC
many	-	TRBV11-2	TRBJ2-7	CASSLGFGGSYEQYF	TGTGCCAGCAGCTTAGGTTTTGGTGGTTCCTACGAGCAGTACTTC
-	-	TRBV24-1	TRBJ1-2	CATSEPTVNYGYTF	TGTGCCACCAGTGAACCGACAGTTAACTATGGCTACACCTTC
-	TRBD2	TRBV28	TRBJ2-3	CASSLWGTSDSTDTQYF	TGTGCCAGCAGTTTATGGGGGACTAGCGATAGCACAGATACGCAGTATTTT
few	-	TRBV20-1	TRBJ2-7	CSASSPFIGAPNYEQYF	TGCAGTGCTAGCTCCCCATTCATAGGGGCCCCGAACTACGAGCAGTACTTC
-	-	TRBV28	TRBJ2-4	CASRDMSTKNIQYF	TGTGCCAGCCGGGACATGTCCACCAAAAACATTCAGTACTTC
-	-	TRBV19	TRBJ2-7	CASSIIASSYEQYF	TGTGCCAGTAGTATAATCGCGTCCTCCTACGAGCAGTACTTC
-	-	TRBV10-3	TRBJ1-4	CAITPGLDEKLFF	TGTGCCATCACCCCGGGGCTGGATGAAAAACTGTTTTTT
-	TRBD1	TRBV25-1	TRBJ1-2	CATTGTGKGYTF	TGTGCCACCACCGGGACAGGGAAAGGCTACACCTTC
-	-	TRBV29-1	TRBJ2-5	CSVEDPKRVRETQYF	TGCAGCGTTGAAGACCCAAAGAGGGTTAGAGAGACCCAGTACTTC
many	-	TRBV20-1	TRBJ2-4	CSALEGLAKNIQYF	TGCAGTGCTCTTGAGGGACTAGCCAAAAACATTCAGTACTTC
many	-	TRBV13	TRBJ1-1	CASSRTDYTEAFF	TGTGCCAGCAGCCGGACAGATTACACTGAAGCTTTCTTT
many	-	TRBV28	TRBJ1-5	CASSLKYQPNQPQHF	TGTGCCAGCAGTTTAAAGTATCAGCCCAATCAGCCCCAGCATTTT
many	-	TRBV11-2	TRBJ2-7	CASSLKALNEQYF	TGTGCCAGCAGCTTAAAGGCCCTCAACGAGCAGTACTTC
many	-	TRBV28	TRBJ1-1	CASSLVRIRRNTEAFF	TGTGCCAGCAGTTTAGTGAGGATCCGGCGAAACACTGAAGCTTTCTTT
few	TRBD1	TRBV28	TRBJ2-3	CASSRPGGGTSTDTQYF	TGTGCCAGCAGCCGACCAGGGGGCGGGACTAGCACAGATACGCAGTATTTT